The 5 T cell receptor beta chains in this list originate from one sample, sequenced in a study of molecular identifiers for immune sequencing clone quantification. A single record per CDR3 protein comes from TCRdb applying MiXCR to the PCR reads. The sample records hundreds of thousands of distinct CDR3 sequences, about 25% being singletons. The specimen was naive CD8+ T cells from blood, with Jurkat cell RNA spiked in. Subset noted: FACS-sorted CD8+CD4-CCR7+CD45RA+ naive T cells. The receptor source for this set is a human donor in good health. Some libraries in this study had Jurkat cell RNA spiked in.

This chain's CDR3 is CATSHRETRINQPQHF. DNA of the CDR3: TGTGCCACCAGCCACAGGGAAACTAGAATCAATCAGCCCCAGCATTTT. The chain has TRBV24-1 and TRBJ1-5; tentative D call: TRBD1 (6 bases). CDR1 and CDR2 from the germline V gene are KGHDR and SFDVKD. The CDR3 length is 16 residues. V shed 7 bases and J shed 3 bases, with 18 bases lying between them.

This clonotype was recorded many times. The CDR3 coding sequence is TGCGCCAGCAGCCAAGAGGAAGGGGTCAGCTTCACAGATACGCAGTATTTT. This sequence encodes CASSQEEGVSFTDTQYF. The V and J genes are TRBV4-1 and TRBJ2-3, with D perhaps matching TRBD1 (5 bases). Germline V gene lookup returns CDR1 MGHRA and CDR2 YSYEKL. V gave up 0 bases and J gave up 2 bases, with 15 bases separating them. The CDR3 contains 17 residues.

This clonotype was counted ten times or more. The chain uses TRBV20-1 and TRBJ2-5, with D uncertain. Germline-derived CDR1 and CDR2 are DFQATT and SNEGSKA (reference sequence). V was cut by 3 bases and J by 3 bases, with 8 bases left in between. The length of the CDR3 is 12 residues. CDR3 region: CSARGMEETQYF. CDR3 DNA sequence: TGCAGTGCTAGGGGGATGGAAGAGACCCAGTACTTC.

Turning to this clonotype: This may arise from a read error, as a much more abundant clone is one base away. The chain is built from TRBV4-1 and TRBJ1-1, with D perhaps TRBD1 (5 bases). Between the trimmed V and J ends, which lost 0 bases and 10 bases, there was a span of 21 bases. This CDR3 is built from 16 residues. Germline V gene data show CDR1 as MGHRA and CDR2 as YSYEKL. CDR3 nucleotides: TGCGCCAGCAGCCAAGACATAGGGACTCTCCGGGCTGTAGCTTTCTTT. This gives the protein CASSQDIGTLRAVAFF.

The chain joins TRBV7-6 to TRBJ2-5; D is perhaps TRBD2 (6 bases). CDR3 length equals 14 residues. Germline CDR1 reads SGHVS; CDR2 reads FNYEAQ. V was pared by 4 bases and J by 2 bases, with 11 bases between. For the CDR3, the DNA is TGTGCCAGCAGCTCTGAGGGACTTCAAGAGACCCAGTACTTC. The encoded protein is CASSSEGLQETQYF.